This T cell receptor (beta chain) was identified during a study of yellow fever vaccine responses in identical twins. Trimming stripped 2 bases from V and 0 bases from J, with 11 bases between. CDR1 MNHNS and CDR2 SASEGT come from the germline V gene. CDR3 size: 16 residues. TCRdb re-called the RT-PCR reads through MiXCR, storing one row per CDR3 protein. The table includes approximately 32,000 distinct CDR3 sequences, less than 70% detected once. Notes on this clonotype: Its antigen is undetermined.

Points from the study as a whole: Vaccine-induced T cell responses in twins were reportedly observed to appear partly convergent, partly personalized.

This receptor was identified in a woman between 18 and 29 years old who received the yellow fever vaccine. This material consisted of T cells from blood (PBMCs), unsorted or a sorted subset (not recorded which), taken before or after yellow fever vaccination (not recorded which). The J gene is TRBJ2-1, the V gene TRBV6-1; D remains unclear. CDR3 protein: CASSERDPSSYNEQFF. In nucleotides, the CDR3 is TGTGCCAGCAGTGAAAGGGATCCGAGCTCCTACAATGAGCAGTTCTTC.